This T cell receptor beta chain was obtained from a study of blood T cell repertoires in COVID-19. Study at large: Sites in the United States, Italy and Spain provided acute and convalescent COVID-19 samples. Sources were T cells, B-cell-depleted T cells, or PBMCs; the material itself was cDNA or gDNA.

Study processing details: How many nucleated cells were present was estimated from reference gene primer amplification. TCRdb keeps only in-frame clones here, not all; method: immunoSEQ multiplex PCR. V and J calls plus clone size are reproduced from that table; the DNA served to infer D and trimming. The sample includes under 75,000 clones, around 79% of them seen just once. This CDR3 region has 12 residues. Germline V gives CDR1 SGHAT, CDR2 FQNNGV. V shed 2 bases and J shed 9 bases, with 10 bases lying between them. The receptor was derived from a man in his 60s with acute or convalescent COVID-19. V gene TRBV11-2 combines with J gene TRBJ1-1; D unresolved. Sequencing used peripheral blood. Here the CDR3 reads CASSLNSQQAFF. In DNA form, the CDR3 reads TGTGCCAGCAGCTTAAACAGCCAGCAAGCTTTCTTT.